This paragraph covers one TCR beta chain sequence. The method was immunoSEQ multiplex PCR; TCRdb's version includes in-frame clones alone and lacks a portion of them. This sample carries over 350,000 clones, 70% to 90% of them seen once, and the ten largest clones take approximately 2%. The data were taken from a study of blood T cell repertoires in COVID-19. This CDR3 has 20 amino acids. Germline loops: CDR1 LGHNA, CDR2 YNFKEQ. The V segment lost 4 bases and the J segment 2 bases; nucleotides outside the gene matches: 15. The material sequenced was PBMCs or T cells enriched from blood (not recorded which). This receptor was obtained from a woman aged 18-29 years with acute COVID-19. The rearrangement joins TRBV4-2 to TRBJ2-6; 9 bases match TRBD2. The CDR3 DNA sequence: TGTGCCAGCAGCCCCCTGTCCGGGGCGGGGGGGCCCCCTGGGGCCAACGTCCTGACTTTC. It yields the protein CASSPLSGAGGPPGANVLTF.